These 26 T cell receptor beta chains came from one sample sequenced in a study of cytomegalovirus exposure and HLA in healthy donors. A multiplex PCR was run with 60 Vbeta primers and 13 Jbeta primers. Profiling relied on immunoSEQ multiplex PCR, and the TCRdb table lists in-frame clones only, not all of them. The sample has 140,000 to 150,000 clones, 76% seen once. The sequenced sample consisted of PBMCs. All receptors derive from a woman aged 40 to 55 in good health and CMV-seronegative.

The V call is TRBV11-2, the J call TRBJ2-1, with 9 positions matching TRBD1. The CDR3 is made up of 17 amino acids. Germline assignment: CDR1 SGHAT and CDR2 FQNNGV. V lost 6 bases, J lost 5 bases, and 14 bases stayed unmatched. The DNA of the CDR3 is TGTGCCAGCAGTGAAGTACTCCGGGACAGGGTGAACAATGAGCAGTTCTTC. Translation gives CASSEVLRDRVNNEQFF. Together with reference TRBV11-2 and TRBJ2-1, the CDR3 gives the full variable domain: EAGVAQSPRYKIIEKRQSVAFWCNPISGHATLYWYQQILGQGPKLLIQFQNNGVVDDSQLPKDRFSAERLKGVDSTLKIQPAKLEDSAVYLCASSEVLRDRVNNEQFFGPGTRLTVL.

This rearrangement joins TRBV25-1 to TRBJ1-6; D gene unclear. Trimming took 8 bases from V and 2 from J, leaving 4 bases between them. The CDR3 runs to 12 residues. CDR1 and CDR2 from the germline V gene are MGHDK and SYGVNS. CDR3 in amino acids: CASGPYNSPLHF. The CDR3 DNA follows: TGTGCCAGCGGGCCCTATAATTCACCCCTCCACTTT.

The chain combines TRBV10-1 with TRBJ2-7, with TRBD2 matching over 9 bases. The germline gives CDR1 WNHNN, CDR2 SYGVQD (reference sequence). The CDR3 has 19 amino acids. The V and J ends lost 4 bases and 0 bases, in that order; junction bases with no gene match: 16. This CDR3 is CASSGGRASGTDSSYEQYF. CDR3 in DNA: TGCGCCAGCAGTGGGGGGAGGGCTAGCGGGACTGACAGCTCCTACGAGCAGTACTTC.

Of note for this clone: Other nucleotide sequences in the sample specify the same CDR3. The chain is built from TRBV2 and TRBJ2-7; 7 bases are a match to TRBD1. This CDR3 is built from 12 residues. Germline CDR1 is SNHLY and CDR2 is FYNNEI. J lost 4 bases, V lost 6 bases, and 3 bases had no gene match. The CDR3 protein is CASRGDSYEQYF. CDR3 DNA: TGTGCCAGCAGAGGGGACAGTTACGAGCAGTACTTC.

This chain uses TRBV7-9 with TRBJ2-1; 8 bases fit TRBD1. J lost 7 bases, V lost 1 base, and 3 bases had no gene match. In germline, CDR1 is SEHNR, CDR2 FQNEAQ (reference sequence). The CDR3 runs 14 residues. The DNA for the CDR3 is TGTGCCAGCAGCTTAGACAGGGGGGTGAATGAGCAGTTCTTC. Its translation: CASSLDRGVNEQFF.

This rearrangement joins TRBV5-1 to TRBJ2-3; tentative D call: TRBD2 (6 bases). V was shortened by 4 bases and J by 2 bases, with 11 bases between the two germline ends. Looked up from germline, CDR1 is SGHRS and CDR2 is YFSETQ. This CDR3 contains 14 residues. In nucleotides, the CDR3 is TGCGCCAGCAGCCCCGGCGGGGACACAGATACGCAGTATTTT. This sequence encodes CASSPGGDTDTQYF.

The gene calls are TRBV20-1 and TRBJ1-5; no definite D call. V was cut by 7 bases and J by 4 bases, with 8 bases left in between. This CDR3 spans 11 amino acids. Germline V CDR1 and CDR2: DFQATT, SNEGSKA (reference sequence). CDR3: CSGGGNQPQHF. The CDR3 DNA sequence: TGCAGTGGGGGAGGGAATCAGCCCCAGCATTTT.

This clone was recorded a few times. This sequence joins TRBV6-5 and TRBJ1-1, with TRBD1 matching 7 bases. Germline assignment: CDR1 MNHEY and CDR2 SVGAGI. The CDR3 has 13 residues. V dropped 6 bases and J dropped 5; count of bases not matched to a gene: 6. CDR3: CASSHRGETEAFF. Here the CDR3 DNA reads TGTGCCAGCAGCCACAGGGGAGAAACTGAAGCTTTCTTT.

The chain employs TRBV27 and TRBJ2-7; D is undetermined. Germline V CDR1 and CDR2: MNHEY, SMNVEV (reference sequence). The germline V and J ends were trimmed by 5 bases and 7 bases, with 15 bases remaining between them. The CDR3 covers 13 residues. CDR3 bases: TGTGCCAGCAGTCCCCCGTTCGGGTTAGAGCAGTACTTC. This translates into CASSPPFGLEQYF.

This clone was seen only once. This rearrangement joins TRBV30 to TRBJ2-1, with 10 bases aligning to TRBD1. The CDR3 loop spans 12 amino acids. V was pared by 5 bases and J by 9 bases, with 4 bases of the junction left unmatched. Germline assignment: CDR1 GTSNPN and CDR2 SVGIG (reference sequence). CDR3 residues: CAWGTGAGEQFF. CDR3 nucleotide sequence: TGTGCCTGGGGGACAGGGGCCGGTGAGCAGTTCTTC.

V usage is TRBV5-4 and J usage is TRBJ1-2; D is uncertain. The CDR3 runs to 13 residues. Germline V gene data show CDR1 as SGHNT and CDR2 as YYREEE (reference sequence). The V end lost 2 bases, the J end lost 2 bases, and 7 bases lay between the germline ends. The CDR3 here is CASSLRLNYGYTF. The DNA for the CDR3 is TGTGCCAGCAGCTTACGGTTAAACTATGGCTACACCTTC.

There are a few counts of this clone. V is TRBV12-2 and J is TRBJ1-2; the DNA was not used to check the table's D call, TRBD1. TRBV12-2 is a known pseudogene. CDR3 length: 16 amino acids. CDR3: CASRLGTRQGARGYTF. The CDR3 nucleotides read TGTGCAAGTCGCTTAGGAACTCGACAGGGGGCGCGAGGCTACACCTTC.

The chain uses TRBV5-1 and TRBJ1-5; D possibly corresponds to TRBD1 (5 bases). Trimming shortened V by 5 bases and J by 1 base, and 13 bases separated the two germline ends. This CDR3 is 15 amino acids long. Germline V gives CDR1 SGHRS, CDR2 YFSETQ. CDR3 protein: CASSEGANSNQPQHF. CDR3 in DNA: TGCGCCAGCAGTGAAGGGGCTAACAGCAATCAGCCCCAGCATTTT.

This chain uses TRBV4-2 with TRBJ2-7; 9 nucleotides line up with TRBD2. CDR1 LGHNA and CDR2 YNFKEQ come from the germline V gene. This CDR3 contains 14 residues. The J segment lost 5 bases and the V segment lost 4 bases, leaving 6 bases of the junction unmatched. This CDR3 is CASSRGGRGDEQYF. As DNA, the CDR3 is TGTGCCAGCAGCCGTGGCGGGAGGGGCGACGAGCAGTACTTC.

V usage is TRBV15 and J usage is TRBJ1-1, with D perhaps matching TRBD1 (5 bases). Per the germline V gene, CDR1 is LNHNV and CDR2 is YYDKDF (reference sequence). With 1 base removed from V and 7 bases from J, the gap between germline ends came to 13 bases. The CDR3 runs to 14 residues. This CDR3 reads CATSRVYQGNEAFF. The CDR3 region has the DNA TGTGCCACCAGCAGAGTTTATCAGGGAAATGAAGCTTTCTTT.

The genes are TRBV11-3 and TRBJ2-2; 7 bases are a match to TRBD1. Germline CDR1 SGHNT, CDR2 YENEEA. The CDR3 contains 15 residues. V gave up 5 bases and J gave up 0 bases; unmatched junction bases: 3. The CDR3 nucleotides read TGTGCCAGCAGCCGGACAGGAACGAACACCGGGGAGCTGTTTTTT. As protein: CASSRTGTNTGELFF.

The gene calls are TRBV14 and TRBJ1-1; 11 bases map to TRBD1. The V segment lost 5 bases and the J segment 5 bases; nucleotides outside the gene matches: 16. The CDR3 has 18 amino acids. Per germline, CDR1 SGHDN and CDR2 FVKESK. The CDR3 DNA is TGTGCCAGCAGCGAAGGACAGGGGGCGAGTCGGCGTCGGACTGAAGCTTTCTTT. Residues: CASSEGQGASRRRTEAFF.

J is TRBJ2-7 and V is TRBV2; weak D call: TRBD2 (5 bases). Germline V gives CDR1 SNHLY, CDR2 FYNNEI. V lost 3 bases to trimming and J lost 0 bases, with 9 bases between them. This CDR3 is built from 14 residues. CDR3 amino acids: CASSEQRDSYEQYF. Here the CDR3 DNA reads TGTGCCAGCAGTGAGCAACGGGACTCCTACGAGCAGTACTTC.

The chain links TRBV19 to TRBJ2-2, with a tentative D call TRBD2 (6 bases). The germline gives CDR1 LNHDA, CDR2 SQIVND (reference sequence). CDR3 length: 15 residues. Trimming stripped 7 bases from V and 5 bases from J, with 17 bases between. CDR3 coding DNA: TGTGCCAGTAACACCCCCGCAGGAGGGACCGGGGAGCTGTTTTTT. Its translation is CASNTPAGGTGELFF.

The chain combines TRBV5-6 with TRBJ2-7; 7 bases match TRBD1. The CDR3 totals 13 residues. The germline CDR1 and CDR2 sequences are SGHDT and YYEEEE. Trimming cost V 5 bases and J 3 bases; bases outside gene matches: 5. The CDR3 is CASRGQLNYEQYF. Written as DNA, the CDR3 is TGTGCCAGCAGGGGACAGCTAAACTACGAGCAGTACTTC.

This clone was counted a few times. The CDR3 spells CASSFSAGRGLGDTEAFF. Written as DNA, the CDR3 is TGTGCCAGCAGTTTCTCGGCGGGCAGGGGGCTGGGAGACACTGAAGCTTTCTTT. This chain links TRBV27 with TRBJ1-1, with 8 bases lining up with TRBD1. Looked up from germline, CDR1 is MNHEY and CDR2 is SMNVEV (reference sequence). V lost 3 bases, J lost 3 bases, and 15 bases stayed unmatched. The CDR3 extends over 18 amino acids.

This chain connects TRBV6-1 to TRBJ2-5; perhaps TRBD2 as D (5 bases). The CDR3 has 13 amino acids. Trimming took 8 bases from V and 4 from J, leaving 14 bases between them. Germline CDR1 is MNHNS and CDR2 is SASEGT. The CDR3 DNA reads TGTGCCAGCCTTCTCACTGGAGGAGAGACCCAGTACTTC. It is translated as CASLLTGGETQYF.

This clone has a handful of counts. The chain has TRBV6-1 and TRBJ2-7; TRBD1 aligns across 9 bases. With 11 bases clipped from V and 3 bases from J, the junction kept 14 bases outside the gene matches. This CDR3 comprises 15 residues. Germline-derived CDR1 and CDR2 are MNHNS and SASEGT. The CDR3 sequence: CAEIPTGGPFYEQYF. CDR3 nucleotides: TGTGCCGAGATACCTACAGGGGGCCCCTTCTACGAGCAGTACTTC.

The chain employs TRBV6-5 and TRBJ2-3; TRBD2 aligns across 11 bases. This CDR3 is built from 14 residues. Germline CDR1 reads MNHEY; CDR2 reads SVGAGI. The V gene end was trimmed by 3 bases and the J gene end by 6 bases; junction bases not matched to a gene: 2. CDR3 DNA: TGTGCCAGCAGTTATAGCGGGAGGGCGGATACGCAGTATTTT. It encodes CASSYSGRADTQYF.

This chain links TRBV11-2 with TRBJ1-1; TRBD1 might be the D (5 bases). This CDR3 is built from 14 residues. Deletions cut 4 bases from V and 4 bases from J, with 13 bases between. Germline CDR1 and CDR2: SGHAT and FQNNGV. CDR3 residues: CASSWGVEGTEAFF. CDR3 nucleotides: TGTGCCAGCAGCTGGGGGGTTGAGGGCACTGAAGCTTTCTTT.

CDR3 region: CASSQDTQGRDTQYF. The CDR3, as DNA: TGCGCCAGCAGCCAAGATACACAGGGAAGAGATACGCAGTATTTT. This rearrangement joins TRBV4-1 to TRBJ2-3, with D possibly matching TRBD1 (6 bases). Trimming took 0 bases from V and 5 from J, leaving 12 bases between them. The CDR3 spans 15 residues. The germline CDR1 and CDR2 sequences are MGHRA and YSYEKL.